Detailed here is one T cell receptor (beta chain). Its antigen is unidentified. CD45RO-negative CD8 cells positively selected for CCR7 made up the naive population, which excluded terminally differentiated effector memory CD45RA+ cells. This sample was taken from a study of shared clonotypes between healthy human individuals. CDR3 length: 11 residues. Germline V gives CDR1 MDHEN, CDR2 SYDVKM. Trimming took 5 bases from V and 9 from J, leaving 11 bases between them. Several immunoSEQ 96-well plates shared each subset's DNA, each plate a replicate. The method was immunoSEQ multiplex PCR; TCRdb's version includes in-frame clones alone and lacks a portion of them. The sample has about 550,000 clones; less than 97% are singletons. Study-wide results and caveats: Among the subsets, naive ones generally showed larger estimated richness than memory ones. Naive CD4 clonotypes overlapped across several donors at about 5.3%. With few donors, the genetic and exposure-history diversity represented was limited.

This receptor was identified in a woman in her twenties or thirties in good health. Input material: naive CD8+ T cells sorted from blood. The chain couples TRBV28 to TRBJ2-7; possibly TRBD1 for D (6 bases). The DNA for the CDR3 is TGTGCCAGCAGTCTCCAGGGGTGGCAGTACTTC. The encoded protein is CASSLQGWQYF.